The 20 T cell receptor beta chains in this list originate from one sample, sequenced in a study of shared T cell receptors in the human thymus. The data were produced by immunoSEQ multiplex PCR, yet TCRdb's version contains in-frame clones alone and is incomplete. This sample has roughly 710,000 clones, with roughly 85% found just once. This sample was shared with a second study, whose subject was human thymus T cells.

Sequenced material: thymocytes. The receptors shown here come from a girl less than two years old with a congenital heart defect.

The chain couples TRBV4-2 to TRBJ2-7; TRBD1 matches at 7 bases. CDR1 is LGHNA and CDR2 is YNFKEQ in the germline V gene. With 4 bases clipped from V and 3 bases from J, the junction kept 27 bases outside the gene matches. CDR3 length: 21 residues. CDR3 region: CASSRRGLAGDPLPGLYEQYF. CDR3 DNA: TGTGCCAGCAGCCGCAGGGGGTTGGCCGGGGACCCATTACCCGGGCTCTACGAGCAGTACTTC.

This clone was picked up a small number of times. The gene calls are TRBV6-1 and TRBJ1-3; maybe TRBD1 (6 bases). Germline loops: CDR1 MNHNS, CDR2 SASEGT. The CDR3 contains 15 residues. Deletions cut 6 bases from V and 0 bases from J, with 12 bases between. CDR3 residues: CASRTRGSSGNTIYF. As DNA, the CDR3 is TGTGCCAGCAGAACTAGGGGGAGCTCTGGAAACACCATATATTTT.

CDR3 nucleotides: TGTGCCAGCAGTTTATTGGGGAGTCTTGACTATGGCTACACCTTC. This encodes CASSLLGSLDYGYTF. The chain uses TRBV27 and TRBJ1-2; D call uncertain. CDR1 MNHEY and CDR2 SMNVEV come from the germline V gene (reference sequence). Trimming stripped 1 base from V and 3 bases from J, with 12 bases between. The CDR3 contains 15 residues.

This clone was observed a single time. This chain joins TRBV7-9 and TRBJ1-4; 9 nucleotides align to TRBD1. Looked up from germline, CDR1 is SEHNR and CDR2 is FQNEAQ (reference sequence). Trimming removed 7 bases from V and 7 bases from J; junction bases left unmatched: 16. CDR3 length: 17 amino acids. In nucleotides, the CDR3 is TGTGCCAGCACCGCCTTGGGACAGGGAGAGGATTTTGAAAAACTGTTTTTT. The encoded protein is CASTALGQGEDFEKLFF.

The chain employs TRBV2 and TRBJ2-7; no clear D gene. Between the trimmed V and J ends, which lost 6 bases and 8 bases, there was a span of 11 bases. This CDR3 is 11 amino acids long. Germline CDR1 is SNHLY and CDR2 is FYNNEI. In DNA form, the CDR3 reads TGTGCCAGCAGCGCCGTGTGGCAGCAGTACTTC. Its protein product is CASSAVWQQYF.

The gene calls are TRBV25-1 and TRBJ1-2; D is uncertain. V dropped 11 bases and J dropped 9 bases, with 10 bases sitting between them. CDR1 MGHDK and CDR2 SYGVNS come from the germline V gene. The CDR3 covers 9 residues. The CDR3 coding sequence is TGTGCCGGACCGGGGAGCTACACCTTC. Its protein is CAGPGSYTF.

The CDR3 reads CASSPRTGNTEAFF. CDR3 in DNA: TGTGCCAGCAGCCCGAGGACAGGGAACACTGAAGCTTTCTTT. V gene TRBV7-9 combines with J gene TRBJ1-1, with 7 bases matching TRBD1. V dropped 5 bases and J dropped 1; count of bases not matched to a gene: 4. The CDR3 length is 14 residues. The germline gives CDR1 SEHNR, CDR2 FQNEAQ (reference sequence).

This clone was seen more than once but under ten times. The chain carries TRBV27 and TRBJ2-1, with TRBD2 matching 8 bases. After removal of 2 bases from V and 8 bases from J, the junction contained 8 bases not matched to a gene. This CDR3 contains 15 residues. Looked up from germline, CDR1 is MNHEY and CDR2 is SMNVEV (reference sequence). CDR3 sequence reads: CASSLRRGGLDEQFF. DNA of the CDR3: TGTGCCAGCAGTTTAAGACGGGGGGGCCTCGATGAGCAGTTCTTC.

This clone was counted a single time. V gene TRBV2 combines with J gene TRBJ1-2, with TRBD1 matching 10 bases. Trimming at V came to 5 bases and at J to 8 bases, leaving 11 bases not matched to a gene. Germline CDR1 and CDR2: SNHLY and FYNNEI. The CDR3 runs to 15 residues. DNA of the CDR3: TGTGCCAGCAGTCCGCGACAGGGGGCCTTGCGGGGCTACACCTTC. Residues: CASSPRQGALRGYTF.

This sequence joins TRBV25-1 and TRBJ1-2; D gene ambiguous. Germline CDR1 MGHDK, CDR2 SYGVNS. CDR3 size: 12 residues. Trimming shortened V by 8 bases and J by 3 bases, and 10 bases separated the two germline ends. CDR3: CASRGDDYGYTF. The DNA of the CDR3 is TGTGCCAGCCGCGGAGACGACTATGGCTACACCTTC.

The rearrangement joins TRBV7-2 to TRBJ1-2; 8 bases align to TRBD1. The CDR3 extends over 15 amino acids. Germline V gives CDR1 SGHTA, CDR2 FQGNSA. The V gene end was trimmed by 5 bases and the J gene end by 8 bases; junction bases not matched to a gene: 13. The CDR3 loop reads CASSPGGTGMVGYTF. CDR3 nucleotides: TGTGCCAGCAGCCCAGGGGGCACAGGGATGGTGGGCTACACCTTC.

This rearrangement joins TRBV27 to TRBJ2-7, with D tentatively TRBD2 (5 bases). Germline lookup yields CDR1 MNHEY and CDR2 SMNVEV (reference sequence). Between the trimmed V and J ends, which lost 5 bases and 3 bases, there was a span of 20 bases. The CDR3 is 16 amino acids. CDR3 coding DNA: TGTGCCAGCAGTAATGACCCTGAGGACTTTCACTACGAGCAGTACTTC. This translates into CASSNDPEDFHYEQYF.

This clone was seen just once. The rearrangement joins TRBV15 to TRBJ2-1; D not resolved. V was trimmed by 3 bases and J by 0 bases, leaving 15 bases between them. The CDR3 runs 17 residues. The germline V gene encodes CDR1 LNHNV and CDR2 YYDKDF (reference sequence). CDR3 DNA: TGTGCCACCAGCAGTCCCCCGAGTGGGCTCTCCTACAATGAGCAGTTCTTC. It is translated as CATSSPPSGLSYNEQFF.

V and J are TRBV2 and TRBJ2-2; D may be TRBD2 (5 bases). This CDR3 is built from 16 residues. Germline CDR1 and CDR2: SNHLY and FYNNEI. V dropped 6 bases and J dropped 3 bases, with 17 bases sitting between them. The CDR3 bases are TGTGCCAGCAGATCAGCCCCGACTACTCACACCGGGGAGCTGTTTTTT. It is translated as CASRSAPTTHTGELFF.

Here the CDR3 DNA reads TGTGCCAGCTCAGCAGAGGGGCTAGCGGGGGGATTTCGGTCCGGGGAGCTGTTTTTT. This sequence encodes CASSAEGLAGGFRSGELFF. The chain carries TRBV28 and TRBJ2-2; 11 nucleotides line up with TRBD2. The CDR3 runs 19 residues. Unmatched junction bases numbered 20, after V lost 8 bases and J lost 6 bases. Germline V CDR1 and CDR2: MDHEN, SYDVKM.

The chain carries TRBV4-1 and TRBJ1-5; 8 nucleotides agree with TRBD1. The V gene's germline CDR1 is MGHRA and CDR2 YSYEKL. The CDR3 has 16 residues. V lost 4 bases to trimming and J lost 5 bases; unmatched junction nucleotides: 10. The CDR3 is CASSPQDRVRDQPQHF. Written as DNA, the CDR3 is TGCGCCAGCAGCCCCCAGGACAGGGTGCGTGATCAGCCCCAGCATTTT.

This clone has only one observation. The V gene is TRBV6-5, the J gene TRBJ2-3, with D possibly matching TRBD2 (6 bases). Germline V gene lookup returns CDR1 MNHEY and CDR2 SVGAGI. The V end lost 10 bases, the J end lost 5 bases, and 13 bases lay between the germline ends. The CDR3 contains 12 residues. CDR3 sequence: CATGEAGDTQYF. The CDR3 region has the DNA TGTGCCACCGGGGAAGCGGGAGATACGCAGTATTTT.

This chain links TRBV5-1 with TRBJ2-1; 11 nucleotides match TRBD2. The CDR3 sequence is 23 residues long. Unmatched junction bases numbered 20, after V lost 0 bases and J lost 0 bases. CDR1 SGHRS and CDR2 YFSETQ come from the germline V gene. Here the CDR3 reads CASSLVPSGGTACLSSSYNEQFF. CDR3 sequence (DNA): TGCGCCAGCAGCTTGGTGCCTAGCGGGGGGACTGCCTGTCTGTCAAGCTCCTACAATGAGCAGTTCTTC. Drawing the rest from reference TRBV5-1 and TRBJ2-1, the complete variable domain is KAGVTQTPRYLIKTRGQQVTLSCSPISGHRSVSWYQQTPGQGLQFLFEYFSETQRNKGNFPGRFSGRQFSNSRSEMNVSTLELGDSALYLCASSLVPSGGTACLSSSYNEQFFGPGTRLTVL.

The chain joins TRBV7-2 to TRBJ2-1, with TRBD2 identical over 7 bases. This CDR3 region has 13 residues. Per the germline V gene, CDR1 is SGHTA and CDR2 is FQGNSA. V dropped 11 bases and J dropped 0; count of bases not matched to a gene: 4. The CDR3 here is CAQRETSYNEQFF. In nucleotides, the CDR3 is TGTGCCCAGCGGGAAACCTCCTACAATGAGCAGTTCTTC.

The chain is built from TRBV7-3 and TRBJ1-6; 8 bases align to TRBD1. The V gene end was trimmed by 4 bases and the J gene end by 9 bases; junction bases not matched to a gene: 5. The CDR3 length is 14 residues. Germline values: CDR1 SGHTA, CDR2 FQGTGA. CDR3 in DNA: TGTGCCAGCAGCTCGCAGGGGGCAGGTTCACCCCTCCACTTT. Translating it yields CASSSQGAGSPLHF.